Listed below are T cell receptor beta chains from one sample, sequenced in a study of human T cells and chemical hapten exposure. Via MiXCR, TCRdb re-called the RACE reads, giving one row per CDR3 protein. The repertoire holds just over 70,000 distinct CDR3 sequences, with 8.5% to 14% as singletons. This material consisted of whole blood, taken in connection with sensitization to the hapten diphenylcyclopropenone (DPC). The receptors were sampled from a woman aged 45-59 years with alopecia areata. Some clones in this sample may be carry-over from other donors' samples. The CDR3 runs from the conserved cysteine through the conserved F or W. The D gene is left open where the match is weak. Clone size is stated in some rows and not others, as once, few, many or a class when expanded.

>TRBV18|.|few|TRBJ2-7
CASSPTSDRSYEQYF
TGTGCCAGCTCACCAACCTCGGACAGATCCTACGAGCAGTACTTC
>TRBV29-1|.|many|TRBJ2-3
CSVLRLPDTDTQYF
TGCAGCGTTCTTAGACTACCCGACACAGATACGCAGTATTTT
>TRBV7-9|TRBD1|few|TRBJ2-1
CASSLGQGHEQFF
TGTGCCAGCAGCTTGGGACAGGGACATGAGCAGTTCTTC
>TRBV6-2/TRBV6-3|.|few|TRBJ1-1
CASSHGAEPWKAFF
TGTGCCAGCAGCCACGGCGCGGAGCCCTGGAAAGCTTTCTTT
>TRBV20-1|TRBD2|few|TRBJ2-7
CSARDTAGGRYEQYF
TGCAGTGCTAGAGATACAGCGGGGGGGCGATACGAGCAGTACTTC
>TRBV18|TRBD2|many|TRBJ2-2
CASSPRELAGSNTGELFF
TGTGCCAGCTCACCACGGGAACTAGCGGGCTCGAACACCGGGGAGCTGTTTTTT
>TRBV12-5|TRBD1|many|TRBJ2-7
CASGSGQGGHEQYF
TGTGCTAGTGGTTCGGGACAGGGAGGCCACGAGCAGTACTTC
>TRBV4-1|.|.|TRBJ2-7
CASSQDLGLGYEQYF
TGCGCCAGCAGCCAAGATTTGGGCTTGGGGTACGAGCAGTACTTC
>TRBV28|TRBD2|.|TRBJ2-7
CASIGGTYEQYF
TGTGCCAGCATCGGGGGGACCTACGAGCAGTACTTC
>TRBV6-1|.|many|TRBJ1-1
CASSVGGYTEAFF
TGTGCCAGCAGTGTTGGGGGCTATACTGAAGCTTTCTTT
>TRBV29-1|TRBD1|.|TRBJ2-2
CSAGQGSTGELFF
TGCAGCGCAGGACAGGGTTCGACCGGGGAGCTGTTTTTT
>TRBV19|TRBD1|many|TRBJ2-1
CASRKDRVLFF
TGTGCCAGTAGAAAAGACAGGGTCCTGTTCTTC
>TRBV14|.|many|TRBJ1-4
CASSHWTERDAKLFF
TGTGCCAGCAGCCATTGGACAGAACGAGACGCAAAACTGTTTTTT
>TRBV5-5|.|many|TRBJ2-7
CASSFMGGRANEQYF
TGTGCCAGCAGCTTCATGGGGGGCAGAGCTAACGAGCAGTACTTC